Reported below is one T cell receptor (beta chain). The antigen is undetermined. The sample belongs to a study of T cell repertoires in cytomegalovirus infection. On the study more broadly: HLA-B-restricted CMV epitopes that are well studied were used alongside recently identified HLA-C-restricted ones. A matching HLA type, together with CMV infection, was signaled by public TCR beta signatures. General observations from the study: Dominant in the ex vivo response were TCR beta clonotypes restricted by HLA-C and specific for CMV. Totalled public TCR beta family frequency picked out people who carried CMV plus the relevant HLA.

TCRdb re-called the reads through MiXCR, storing one row per CDR3 protein. This sample has 900,000 to 950,000 distinct CDR3 sequences, with roughly a third found just once. The CDR3 is 17 amino acids. CDR1 is SGHVS and CDR2 is FNYEAQ in the germline V gene. V dropped 6 bases and J dropped 7; count of bases not matched to a gene: 14. This clonotype was obtained from a human donor in good health (CMV status not recorded). Some clones in this sample may be carry-over from other donors' samples. The chain links TRBV7-6 to TRBJ2-2; 10 bases match TRBD2. The specimen comprised cultured CD8+ T cells from PBMCs, sampled from culture after CMV antigen stimulation. CDR3 sequence reads: CASRLGSGGASIGELFF. The CDR3 region has the DNA TGTGCCAGCAGATTGGGGAGCGGGGGGGCCAGCATCGGGGAGCTGTTTTTT.